The present T cell receptor beta chain was sequenced within a study of T cells in Graves' hyperthyroidism and ophthalmopathy (dated by TCRdb to about 2019). With regard to the full study: Peripheral blood was collected at initial diagnosis, before any treatment. An independent validation cohort of around 19 hyperthyroidism patients and approximately 15 patients who later progressed to ophthalmopathy tested prospective prediction of ophthalmopathy. Following sampling, methimazole starting at 30 mg daily was given to hyperthyroidism patients, and high-dose intravenous methylprednisolone was given to ophthalmopathy patients. In several Graves' hyperthyroidism patients, the study also compared T-cell repertoires from thyroid tissue with T-cell repertoires from blood. According to the paper, TCR Vbeta CDR3 sequencing was carried out on 135 peripheral blood samples, which came from 40 to 45 ophthalmopathy, under 85 hyperthyroidism and 17 progressor patients. To identify distinguishing TCR V-J signatures, a discovery cohort of some 100 patients was used, comprising approximately 40 with Graves' ophthalmopathy and 57 with stable Graves' hyperthyroidism. The approximately 100 discovery patients were divided at random into training and test sets in a 7:3 ratio.

General conclusions and limits of the study: No statistical method was used to set the sample size in advance, and investigators knew the group allocation. Most expanded thyroid clonotypes (frequency above 0.001) were also detected in blood, suggesting blood repertoires may reflect thyroid immune responses. Ophthalmopathy was separated from stable hyperthyroidism by a 13 V-J signature model, with 85% to 90% sensitivity and about 81% specificity obtained in cross-validation and 80%/75% obtained in testing. In validation, progression to ophthalmopathy was predicted by the model with around 71% sensitivity and about 72% specificity, a median of approximately 7.1 months before onset.

Ophthalmopathy patients had moderately to severely active disease, with a Clinical Activity Score of 3 or more, a NOSPECS grade of 4 or more, and a disease duration of less than 3 months. Exclusion was applied to patients with uncontrolled infections, other autoimmune diseases, pregnancy or lactation. Diagnoses were established on the basis of clinical symptoms, serum thyroxine and TRAb, thyroid ultrasound, and orbital computed tomography. PBMCs were isolated from about 10 ml of fresh peripheral blood by Ficoll-Paque density gradient centrifugation. Trizol reagent was used to extract total RNA, and RNA quality was then checked on an Agilent 2100 Bioanalyzer. This clonotype was recorded at least ten times. Its antigen remains undetermined. Base qualities are not at hand, and no much larger clone is one base apart. Trimming at the junction amounts to 2 bases on V and 5 bases on J, and the germline ends lie 12 bases apart. CDR1 and CDR2 (MNHNY, SVGAGI) derive from the germline V gene (reference sequence). The CDR3 starts with the cysteine, ends with the phenylalanine, and has 14 residues. The kept DNA is CDR3 alone, 42 bases in frame from the first base.

TCR beta CDR3 regions were amplified from RNA transcripts. For the first round of RT-PCR on the TCR CDR3, the HTBI primer set was used together with the Qiagen OneStep RT-PCR kit. A second multiplex PCR round built the libraries, followed by size selection and purification. Paired-end sequencing of the libraries was performed with 100 bp reads on an Illumina HiSeq2000. On the authors' methods: SOAPnuke was used to process the raw data, with reads discarded if the reads contained adapters or uncalled bases, had a mean Phred below 15, or lacked an exact constant-primer or identifier match. High-quality paired reads were merged with COPE v1.2.5, and unique nucleotide sequences were defined as clonotypes. Clonotypes were aligned to IMGT TRBV, TRBD and TRBJ reference segments using MiTCR v1.1. Analysis was restricted to V-J combinations with a frequency above 0.0001, which covered over 98% of repertoires. A TCS score was defined as the ratio between F50 (clonal expansion) and ExV (chaos), using BLOSUM62-based TCRdist between CDR3 peptides within each V-J. Welch's t-statistics and random forest reduced around 520 V-J features to roughly 13, which were used in a naive Bayes classifier (R e1071). TCRdb itself trimmed the public reads at Q25 with fastp, ran MiXCR and retained productive beta chains. Rows with one shared CDR3 protein collapse into an entry with the most common genes and DNA. The V and J calls were determined by TCRdb, not by the authors. The sample table holds some 650,000 distinct CDR3 sequences, of which around 16% were seen once. The biggest ten clones account for roughly 3.4% of the sample.

The V gene is TRBV6-6 and the J gene is TRBJ1-1; the D gene is possibly TRBD1, with 5 bases matching. The receptor was isolated from a woman aged 40-49 years with Graves' ophthalmopathy. The sequencing input was blood. In nucleotide form, the sequence is TGTGCCAGCAGTTACGACGGGGGAAGTACTGAAGCTTTCTTT. This codes for CASSYDGGSTEAFF.